The TCR beta chain under discussion was sequenced for a study of human T cells and chemical hapten exposure. Study-level background: Mainly, slight library volume differences in the pool made TCR yields vary.

General study findings and limits: Those TCRs sitting above 1 in 1000 frequency stayed the same with DPC sensitization.

V was trimmed by 2 bases and J by 9 bases, leaving 12 bases between them. Germline lookup yields CDR1 SGHRS and CDR2 YFSETQ. The CDR3 contains 13 residues. Time point reported: healthy volunteer bleed at 6 weeks. The total RNA was obtained from whole blood that was not fractionated. TCRdb re-called the RACE reads through MiXCR, storing one row per CDR3 protein. The sample contains about 77,000 distinct CDR3 sequences, over 6.5% of which appear only once. This clonotype was observed a few times. Its cognate antigen is unknown. The chain employs TRBV5-1 and TRBJ2-1; no clear D gene. The receptor's source is a female donor in good health. Some clones in this sample may be carry-over from other donors' samples. The sequencing input was whole blood. The CDR3 nucleotides are TGCGCCAGCAGCTTTTACCAGACAAGTGAGCAGTTCTTC. Translated: CASSFYQTSEQFF.